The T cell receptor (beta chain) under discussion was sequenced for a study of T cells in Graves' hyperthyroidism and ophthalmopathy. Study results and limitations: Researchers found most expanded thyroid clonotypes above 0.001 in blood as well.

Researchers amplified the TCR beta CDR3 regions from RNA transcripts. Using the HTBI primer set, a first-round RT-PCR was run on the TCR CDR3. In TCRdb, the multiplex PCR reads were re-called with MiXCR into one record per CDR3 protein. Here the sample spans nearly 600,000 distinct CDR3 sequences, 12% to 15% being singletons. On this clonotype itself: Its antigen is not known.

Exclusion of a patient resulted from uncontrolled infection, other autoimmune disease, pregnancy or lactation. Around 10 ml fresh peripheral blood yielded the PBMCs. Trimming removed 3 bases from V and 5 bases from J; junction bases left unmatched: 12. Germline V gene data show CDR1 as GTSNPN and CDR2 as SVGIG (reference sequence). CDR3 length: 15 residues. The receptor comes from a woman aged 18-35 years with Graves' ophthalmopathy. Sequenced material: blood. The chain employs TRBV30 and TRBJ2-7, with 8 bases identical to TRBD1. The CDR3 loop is CAWRVPQGARNEQYF. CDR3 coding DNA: TGTGCCTGGAGAGTCCCCCAGGGGGCGCGCAACGAGCAGTACTTC.